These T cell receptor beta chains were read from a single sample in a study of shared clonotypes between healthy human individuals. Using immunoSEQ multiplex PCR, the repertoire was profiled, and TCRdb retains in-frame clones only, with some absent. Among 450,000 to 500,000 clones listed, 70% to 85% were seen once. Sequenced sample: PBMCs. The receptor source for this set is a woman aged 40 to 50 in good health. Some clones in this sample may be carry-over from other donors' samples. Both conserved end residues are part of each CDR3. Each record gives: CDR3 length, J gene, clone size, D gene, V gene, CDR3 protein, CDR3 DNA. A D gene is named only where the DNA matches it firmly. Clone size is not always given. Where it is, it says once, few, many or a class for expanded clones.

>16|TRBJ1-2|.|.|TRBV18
CASSPGWGRLDYGYTF
TGTGCCAGCTCACCCGGATGGGGGCGCTTGGACTATGGCTACACCTTC
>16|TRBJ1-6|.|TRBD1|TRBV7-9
CASSSSDRGNNSPLHF
TGTGCCAGCAGCTCATCGGACAGGGGCAATAATTCACCCCTCCACTTT
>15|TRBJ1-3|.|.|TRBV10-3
CAISVRGFSGNTIYF
TGTGCCATCAGTGTACGGGGTTTCTCTGGAAACACCATATATTTT
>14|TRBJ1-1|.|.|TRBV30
CAWSVGGPNTEAFF
TGTGCCTGGAGTGTGGGAGGTCCGAACACTGAAGCTTTCTTT
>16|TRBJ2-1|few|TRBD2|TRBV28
CASSELGLSGYNEQFF
TGTGCCAGCAGTGAATTGGGACTATCAGGATACAATGAGCAGTTCTTC
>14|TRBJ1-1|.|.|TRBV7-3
CASSSGYRDAEAFF
TGTGCCAGCAGCTCAGGATACAGGGACGCTGAAGCTTTCTTT
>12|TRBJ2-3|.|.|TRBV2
CASTWFADTQYF
TGTGCCAGCACATGGTTCGCGGATACGCAGTATTTT
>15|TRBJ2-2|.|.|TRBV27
CASSPPRTNTGELFF
TGTGCCAGCAGTCCCCCCAGGACGAACACCGGGGAGCTGTTTTTT
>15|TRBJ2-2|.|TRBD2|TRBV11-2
CASSFGLANTGELFF
TGTGCCAGCAGCTTCGGACTAGCTAACACCGGGGAGCTGTTTTTT
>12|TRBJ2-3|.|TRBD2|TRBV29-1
CSVSAGGDTQYF
TGCAGCGTTTCGGCGGGAGGAGATACGCAGTATTTT
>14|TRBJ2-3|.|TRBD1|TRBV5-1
CASSLRGGRDTQYF
TGCGCCAGCAGCTTGAGAGGGGGCAGAGATACGCAGTATTTT
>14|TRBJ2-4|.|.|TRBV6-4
CASSDSEGRCIQYF
TGTGCCAGCAGTGACTCGGAGGGCCGATGCATTCAGTACTTC
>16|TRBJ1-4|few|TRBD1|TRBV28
CASSSGTGGRDEKLFF
TGTGCCAGCAGTTCCGGGACAGGCGGGAGGGATGAAAAACTGTTTTTT
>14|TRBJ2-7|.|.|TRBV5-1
CASSPGVSGYEQYF
TGCGCCAGCAGCCCCGGGGTTAGTGGCTACGAGCAGTACTTC
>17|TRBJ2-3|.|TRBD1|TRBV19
CASSIPGQGGSTDTQYF
TGTGCCAGTAGTATTCCGGGACAGGGGGGGAGCACAGATACGCAGTATTTT
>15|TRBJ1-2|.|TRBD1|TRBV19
CASSTSGGAGYGYTF
TGTGCCAGTAGCACCTCAGGGGGCGCGGGCTATGGCTACACCTTC
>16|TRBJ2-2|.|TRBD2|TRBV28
CASCLWGRADTGELFF
TGTGCCAGCTGCCTTTGGGGGAGGGCAGACACCGGGGAGCTGTTTTTT
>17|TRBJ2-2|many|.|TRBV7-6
CASRPAEWDGNTGELFF
TGTGCCAGCAGACCAGCGGAGTGGGACGGGAACACCGGGGAGCTGTTTTTT
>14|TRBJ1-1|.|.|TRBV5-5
CASSYHRAYPEAFF
TGTGCCAGCAGCTACCACAGGGCTTACCCTGAAGCTTTCTTT
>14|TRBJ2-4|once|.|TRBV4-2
CASSQAGAKNIQYF
TGTGCCAGCAGCCAGGCTGGAGCCAAAAACATTCAGTACTTC
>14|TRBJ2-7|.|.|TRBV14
CASSWRQRTYEQYF
TGTGCCAGCAGTTGGAGACAGCGTACCTACGAGCAGTACTTC
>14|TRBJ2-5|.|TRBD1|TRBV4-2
CASSSGQGQETQYF
TGTGCCAGCAGCTCCGGACAGGGACAAGAGACCCAGTACTTC
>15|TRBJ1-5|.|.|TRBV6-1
CASSGGVGSNQPQHF
TGTGCCAGCAGTGGGGGGGTGGGCAGCAATCAGCCCCAGCATTTT
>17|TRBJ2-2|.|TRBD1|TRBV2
CASSDPRDRVNTGELFF
TGTGCCAGCAGCGACCCCCGGGACAGGGTGAACACCGGGGAGCTGTTTTTT
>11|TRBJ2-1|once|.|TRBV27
CASRQWDEQFF
TGTGCCAGCAGACAATGGGATGAGCAGTTCTTC
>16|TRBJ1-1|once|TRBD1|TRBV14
CASSHLTSGGRTEAFF
TGTGCCAGCAGCCACCTTACCTCAGGGGGCCGCACTGAAGCTTTCTTT
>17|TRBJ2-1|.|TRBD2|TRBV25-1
CASSCEGAGGWYNEQFF
TGTGCCAGCAGTTGTGAGGGGGCGGGAGGGTGGTACAATGAGCAGTTCTTC
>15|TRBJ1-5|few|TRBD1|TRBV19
CASSIVGQEYQPQHF
TGTGCCAGTAGTATAGTCGGACAGGAGTATCAGCCCCAGCATTTT
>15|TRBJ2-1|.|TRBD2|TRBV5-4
CASSSGTSGSNEQFF
TGTGCCAGCAGCTCAGGGACTAGCGGGAGTAATGAGCAGTTCTTC
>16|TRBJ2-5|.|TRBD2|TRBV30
CAWTWGPREGGETQYF
TGTGCCTGGACTTGGGGTCCCAGGGAGGGTGGAGAGACCCAGTACTTC
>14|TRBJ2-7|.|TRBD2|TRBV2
CASSATSGLYEQYF
TGTGCCAGCAGTGCGACTAGCGGGCTGTACGAGCAGTACTTC
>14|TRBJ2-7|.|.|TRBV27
CASSEGFSSYEQYF
TGTGCCAGCAGTGAGGGATTCTCCTCCTACGAGCAGTACTTC
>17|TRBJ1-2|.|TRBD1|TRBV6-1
CASSEAGGRTGAYGYTF
TGTGCCAGCAGTGAAGCGGGGGGGAGGACAGGAGCATATGGCTACACCTTC
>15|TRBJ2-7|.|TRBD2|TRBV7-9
CASSQTAGGYYEQYF
TGTGCCAGCAGCCAAACAGCGGGAGGATACTACGAGCAGTACTTC
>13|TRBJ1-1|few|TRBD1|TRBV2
CASSELGQGMAFF
TGTGCCAGCAGTGAATTGGGACAGGGGATGGCTTTCTTT
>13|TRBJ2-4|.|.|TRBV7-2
CASSRSSKNIQYF
TGTGCCAGCAGCCGCTCGTCTAAAAACATTCAGTACTTC
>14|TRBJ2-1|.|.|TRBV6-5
CASSYSGGSNEQFF
TGTGCCAGCAGTTACTCTGGTGGATCGAATGAGCAGTTCTTC
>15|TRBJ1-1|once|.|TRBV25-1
CASSESLPGYTEAFF
TGTGCCAGCAGTGAATCTCTGCCCGGCTACACTGAAGCTTTCTTT
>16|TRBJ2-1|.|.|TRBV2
CATRKLRDVNYNEQFF
TGTGCCACCAGAAAGCTGAGGGACGTTAACTACAATGAGCAGTTCTTC
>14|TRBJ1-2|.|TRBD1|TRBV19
CASNRPGQGYGYTF
TGTGCCAGTAACCGTCCGGGACAGGGCTATGGCTACACCTTC
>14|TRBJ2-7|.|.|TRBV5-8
CASSLAGRNYEQYF
TGTGCCAGCAGCTTGGCGGGACGGAACTACGAGCAGTACTTC
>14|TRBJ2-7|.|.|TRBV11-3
CASSLGGTPYEQYF
TGTGCCAGCAGCTTAGGCGGGACGCCCTACGAGCAGTACTTC
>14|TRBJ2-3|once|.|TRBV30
CAWSQGSSTDTQYF
TGTGCCTGGAGTCAGGGGTCTAGCACAGATACGCAGTATTTT
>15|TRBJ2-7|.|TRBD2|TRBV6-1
CASSEPGLAFYEQYF
TGTGCCAGCAGTGAACCGGGACTAGCTTTCTACGAGCAGTACTTC
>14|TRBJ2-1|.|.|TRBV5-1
CASSLEGPYNEQFF
TGCGCCAGCAGCTTGGAGGGGCCTTACAATGAGCAGTTCTTC
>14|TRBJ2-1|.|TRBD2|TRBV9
CASSPAGGWNEQFF
TGTGCCAGCAGCCCAGCGGGAGGATGGAATGAGCAGTTCTTC
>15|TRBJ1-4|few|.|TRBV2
CASSGEGLGGEKLFF
TGTGCCAGCAGTGGTGAGGGGTTAGGGGGTGAAAAACTGTTTTTT
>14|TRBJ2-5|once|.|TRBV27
CASSSGTEQETQYF
TGTGCCAGCAGTTCAGGGACTGAGCAAGAGACCCAGTACTTC
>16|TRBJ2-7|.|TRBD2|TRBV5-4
CASSLEALAGGGEQYF
TGTGCCAGCAGCTTGGAAGCACTAGCGGGGGGCGGGGAGCAGTACTTC
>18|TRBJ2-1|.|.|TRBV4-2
CASSQGPIAGRSYNEQFF
TGTGCCAGCAGCCAAGGGCCGATAGCTGGGAGGTCCTACAATGAGCAGTTCTTC
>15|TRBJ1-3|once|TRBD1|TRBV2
CASSPDRGYGNTIYF
TGTGCCAGCAGTCCGGACAGGGGTTATGGAAACACCATATATTTT
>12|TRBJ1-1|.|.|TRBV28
CASRLGYTEAFF
TGTGCCAGCAGACTAGGGTACACTGAAGCTTTCTTT
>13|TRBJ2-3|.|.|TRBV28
CASSLPSTDTQYF
TGTGCCAGCAGTTTACCCTCGACAGATACGCAGTATTTT
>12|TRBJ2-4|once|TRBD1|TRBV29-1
CSGRDSKNIQYF
TGCAGCGGTAGGGACAGCAAAAACATTCAGTACTTC
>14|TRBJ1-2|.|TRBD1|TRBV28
CASSQGGTNYGYTF
TGTGCCAGCAGCCAAGGGGGCACTAACTATGGCTACACCTTC
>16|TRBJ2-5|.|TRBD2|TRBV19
CASSMILAGDQETQYF
TGTGCCAGTAGTATGATTTTAGCGGGAGACCAAGAGACCCAGTACTTC
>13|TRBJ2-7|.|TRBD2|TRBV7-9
CASSRTSSYEQYF
TGTGCCAGCAGCCGGACTAGCTCCTACGAGCAGTACTTC
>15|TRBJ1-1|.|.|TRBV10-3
CAISAPGHSNTEAFF
TGTGCCATCAGCGCGCCGGGACACTCGAACACTGAAGCTTTCTTT
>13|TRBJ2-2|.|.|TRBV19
CASSHGMPGELFF
TGTGCCAGTAGCCACGGGATGCCCGGGGAGCTGTTTTTT
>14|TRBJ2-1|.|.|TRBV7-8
CASSLDRAYNEQFF
TGTGCCAGCAGCTTAGACAGAGCCTACAATGAGCAGTTCTTC